Listed here are 10 T cell receptor beta chains from one sample, sequenced in a study of T cell changes during pregnancy in multiple sclerosis (dated by TCRdb to about 2019). Receptors were amplified or captured by the immunoSEQ multiplex PCR assay. The table was pulled from immuneACCESS by TCRdb, which kept in-frame rearrangements only. Such tables lose some clones; where checked, under half of the loss comes from unresolved V genes, and the rest has no known cause. Here the sample has about 77,000 clones; around 89% occur a single time. The leading ten clones occupy over 1.5% of the sample. The sample consisted of peripheral blood, taken before pregnancy. Receptors were obtained from a female donor with multiple sclerosis, enrolled in a pregnancy study.

The chain is built from TRBV30 and TRBJ1-5, with D possibly being TRBD1 (5 bases). Trimming removed 3 bases at V and 8 bases at J, with 29 bases between. This CDR3 region has 18 residues. Germline CDR1 and CDR2: GTSNPN and SVGIG (reference sequence). The CDR3: CAWSDGVYRQTSIKPQHF. The CDR3 DNA sequence: TGTGCCTGGAGCGACGGAGTGTACAGACAGACTTCAATCAAGCCCCAGCATTTT.

The V and J genes are TRBV5-4 and TRBJ1-6, with TRBD1 matching over 7 bases. The CDR3 has 16 residues. Trimming removed 4 bases from V and 5 bases from J; junction bases left unmatched: 9. The germline CDR1 and CDR2 sequences are SGHNT and YYREEE (reference sequence). The DNA of the CDR3 is TGTGCCAGCAGCCCTAGGGGACAGAGCAATAATTCACCCCTCCACTTT. Residues: CASSPRGQSNNSPLHF.

In DNA form, the CDR3 reads TGCGCCAGCAGCCAAGTAGCGGGGGGGCGACAAGAGACCCAGTACTTC. It encodes CASSQVAGGRQETQYF. The V call is TRBV4-1, the J call TRBJ2-5; 11 nucleotides align to TRBD2. The junction had 3 bases not matched to a gene; V was cut back by 1 base and J by 2 bases. The CDR3 is 16 amino acids. Germline V gene lookup returns CDR1 MGHRA and CDR2 YSYEKL.

The rearrangement joins TRBV12-5 to TRBJ1-1; possibly TRBD1 for D (5 bases). V lost 0 bases and J lost 5, with 10 bases in between. The CDR3 consists of 14 residues. CDR1 and CDR2 from the germline V gene are LGHNT and FRNRAP. The CDR3 region is CASGLVLGGTEAFF. The CDR3 DNA is TGTGCTAGTGGTTTGGTACTGGGGGGAACTGAAGCTTTCTTT. Full variable domain (outside the CDR3, taken from reference TRBV12-5 and TRBJ1-1): DARVTQTPRHKVTEMGQEVTMRCQPILGHNTVFWYRQTMMQGLELLAYFRNRAPLDDSGMPKDRFSAEMPDATLATLKIQPSEPRDSAVYFCASGLVLGGTEAFFGQGTRLTVV.

V usage is TRBV19 and J usage is TRBJ2-7; D unresolved. Germline V gene lookup returns CDR1 LNHDA and CDR2 SQIVND (reference sequence). This CDR3 contains 13 residues. Trimming took 6 bases from V and 2 from J, leaving 11 bases between them. The CDR3 DNA reads as TGTGCCAGTAGCACTGACTCTGCCTACGAGCAGTACTTC. The encoded protein is CASSTDSAYEQYF.

The V call is TRBV2, the J call TRBJ2-2; 7 bases fit TRBD1. The germline CDR1 and CDR2 sequences are SNHLY and FYNNEI. There are 15 residues in the CDR3. Germline trimming cut 2 bases from V and 4 bases from J; bases unmatched to any gene: 4. CDR3 DNA sequence: TGTGCCAGCAGTGAACGGACAGGCGGCACCGGGGAGCTGTTTTTT. Its translation: CASSERTGGTGELFF.

J is TRBJ1-2 and V is TRBV5-4, with a possible D match to TRBD1 (6 bases). The length of the CDR3 is 14 residues. The germline CDR1 and CDR2 sequences are SGHNT and YYREEE (reference sequence). V lost 3 bases and J 8 bases, leaving 17 bases between the germline ends. The CDR3 is CASSWRGAMDGYTF. The CDR3 DNA is TGTGCCAGCAGCTGGCGGGGGGCAATGGACGGCTACACCTTC.

This chain connects TRBV9 to TRBJ2-7; 7 bases fit TRBD2. Per the germline V gene, CDR1 is SGDLS and CDR2 is YYNGEE. The CDR3 spans 14 residues. Germline trimming cut 3 bases from V and 3 bases from J; bases unmatched to any gene: 6. DNA for the CDR3: TGTGCCAGCAGCGGGGGGGGACTCCACTACGAGCAGTACTTC. It translates to CASSGGGLHYEQYF.

The V gene is TRBV19, the J gene TRBJ1-4; D is ambiguous. This CDR3 is built from 14 residues. Per germline, CDR1 LNHDA and CDR2 SQIVND (reference sequence). Deletions cut 3 bases from V and 7 bases from J, with 12 bases between. The CDR3, as DNA: TGTGCCAGTAGTATGAGCGTAATGACTGAAAAACTGTTTTTT. Amino acids: CASSMSVMTEKLFF.

This clone was detected a few times. The rearrangement links TRBV19 to TRBJ1-5; D is unresolved. The V end lost 4 bases, the J end lost 9 bases, and 10 bases lay between the germline ends. The CDR3 loop spans 12 amino acids. Germline V CDR1 and CDR2: LNHDA, SQIVND (reference sequence). The CDR3 reads CASSTPSGPQHF. The DNA for the CDR3 is TGTGCCAGTAGTACCCCGTCCGGGCCCCAGCATTTT.